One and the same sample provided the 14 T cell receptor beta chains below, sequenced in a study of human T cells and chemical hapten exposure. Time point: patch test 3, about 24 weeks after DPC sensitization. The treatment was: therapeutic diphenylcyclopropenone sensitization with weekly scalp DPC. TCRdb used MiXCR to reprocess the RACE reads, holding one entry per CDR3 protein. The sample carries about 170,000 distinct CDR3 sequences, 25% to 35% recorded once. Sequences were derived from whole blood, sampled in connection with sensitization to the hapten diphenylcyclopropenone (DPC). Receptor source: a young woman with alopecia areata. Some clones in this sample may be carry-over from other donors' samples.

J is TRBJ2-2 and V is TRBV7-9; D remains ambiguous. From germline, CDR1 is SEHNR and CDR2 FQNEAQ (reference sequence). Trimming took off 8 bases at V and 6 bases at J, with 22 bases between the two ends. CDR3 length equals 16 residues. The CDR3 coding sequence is TGTGCCAGCCCCCTTCCCCCGTCTCTTCATGCCGGGGAGCTGTTTTTT. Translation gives CASPLPPSLHAGELFF. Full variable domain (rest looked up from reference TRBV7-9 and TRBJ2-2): DTGVSQNPRHKITKRGQNVTFRCDPISEHNRLYWYRQTLGQGPEFLTYFQNEAQLEKSRLLSDRFSAERPKGSFSTLEIQRTEQGDSAMYLCASPLPPSLHAGELFFGEGSRLTVL.

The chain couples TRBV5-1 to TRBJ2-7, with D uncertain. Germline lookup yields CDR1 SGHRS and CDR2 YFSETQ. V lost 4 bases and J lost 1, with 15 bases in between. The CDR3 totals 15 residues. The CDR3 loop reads CASSVTSGSSYEQYF. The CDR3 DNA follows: TGCGCCAGCAGCGTCACTTCTGGTTCATCCTACGAGCAGTACTTC.

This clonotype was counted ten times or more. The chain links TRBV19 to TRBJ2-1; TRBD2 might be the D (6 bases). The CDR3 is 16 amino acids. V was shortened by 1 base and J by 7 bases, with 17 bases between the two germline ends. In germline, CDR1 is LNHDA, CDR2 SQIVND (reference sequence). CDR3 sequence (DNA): TGTGCCAGTAGTATAGTTGAGACTAGTATGAAAAATGAGCAGTTCTTC. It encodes CASSIVETSMKNEQFF. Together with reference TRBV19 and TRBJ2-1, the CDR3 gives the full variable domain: DGGITQSPKYLFRKEGQNVTLSCEQNLNHDAMYWYRQDPGQGLRLIYYSQIVNDFQKGDIAEGYSVSREKKESFPLTVTSAQKNPTAFYLCASSIVETSMKNEQFFGPGTRLTVL.

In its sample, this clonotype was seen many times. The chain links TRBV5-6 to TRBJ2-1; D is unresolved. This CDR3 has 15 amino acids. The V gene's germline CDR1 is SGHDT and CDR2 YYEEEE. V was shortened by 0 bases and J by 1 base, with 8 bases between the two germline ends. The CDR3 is CASSLVQLSYNEQFF. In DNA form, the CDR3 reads TGTGCCAGCAGCTTGGTACAGTTGTCCTACAATGAGCAGTTCTTC.

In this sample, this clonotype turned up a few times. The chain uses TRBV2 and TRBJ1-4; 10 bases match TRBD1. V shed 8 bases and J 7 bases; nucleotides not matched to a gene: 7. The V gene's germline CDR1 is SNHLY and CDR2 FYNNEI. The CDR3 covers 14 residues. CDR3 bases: TGTGCCAGCGTCCGGGACAGGGGATTTGAAAAACTGTTTTTT. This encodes CASVRDRGFEKLFF. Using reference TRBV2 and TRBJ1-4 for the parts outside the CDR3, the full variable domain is EPEVTQTPSHQVTQMGQEVILRCVPISNHLYFYWYRQILGQKVEFLVSFYNNEISEKSEIFDDQFSVERPDGSNFTLKIRSTKLEDSAMYFCASVRDRGFEKLFFGSGTQLSVL.

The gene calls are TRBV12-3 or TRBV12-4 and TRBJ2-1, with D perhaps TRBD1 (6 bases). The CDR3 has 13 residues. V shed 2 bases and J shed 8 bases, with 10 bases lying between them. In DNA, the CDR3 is TGTGCCAGCAGTTTATACAGGGTCTATGAGCAGTTCTTC. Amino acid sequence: CASSLYRVYEQFF.

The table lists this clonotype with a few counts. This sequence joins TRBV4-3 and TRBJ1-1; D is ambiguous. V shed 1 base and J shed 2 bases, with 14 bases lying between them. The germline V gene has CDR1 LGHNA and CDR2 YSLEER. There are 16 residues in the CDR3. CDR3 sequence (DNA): TGCGCCAGCAGCCAAGTCTCATCCCCCGCCAACACTGAAGCTTTCTTT. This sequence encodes CASSQVSSPANTEAFF.

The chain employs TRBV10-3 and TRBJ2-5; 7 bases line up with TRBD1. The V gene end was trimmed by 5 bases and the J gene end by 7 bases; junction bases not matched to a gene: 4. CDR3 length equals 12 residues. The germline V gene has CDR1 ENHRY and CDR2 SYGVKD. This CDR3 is CAISHRGSTQYF. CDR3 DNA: TGTGCCATCAGTCACAGGGGCTCGACCCAGTACTTC.

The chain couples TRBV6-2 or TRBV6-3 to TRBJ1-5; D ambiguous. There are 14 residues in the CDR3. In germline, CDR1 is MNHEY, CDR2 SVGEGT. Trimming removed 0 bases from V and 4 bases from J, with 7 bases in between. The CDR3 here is CASSYSGVNQPQHF. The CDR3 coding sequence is TGTGCCAGCAGTTACTCCGGAGTAAATCAGCCCCAGCATTTT.

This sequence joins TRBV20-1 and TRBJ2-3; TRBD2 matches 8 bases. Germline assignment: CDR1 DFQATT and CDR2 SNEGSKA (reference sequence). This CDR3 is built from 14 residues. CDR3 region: CSATGTRYTDTQYF. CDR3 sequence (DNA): TGCAGCGCAACCGGGACTAGATACACAGATACGCAGTATTTT.

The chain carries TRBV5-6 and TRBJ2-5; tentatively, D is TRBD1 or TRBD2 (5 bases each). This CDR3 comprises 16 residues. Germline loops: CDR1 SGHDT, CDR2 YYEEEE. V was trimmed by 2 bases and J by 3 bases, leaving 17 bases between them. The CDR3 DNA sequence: TGTGCCAGCAGCTTTGAGGGAGCAGGGTACAAAGAGACCCAGTACTTC. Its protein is CASSFEGAGYKETQYF.

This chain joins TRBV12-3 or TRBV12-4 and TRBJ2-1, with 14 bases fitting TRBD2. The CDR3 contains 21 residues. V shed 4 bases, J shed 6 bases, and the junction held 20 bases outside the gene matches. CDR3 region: CASSSPGLAGGWLKGSNEQFF. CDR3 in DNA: TGTGCCAGCAGTTCCCCCGGACTAGCGGGAGGTTGGTTGAAGGGTTCCAATGAGCAGTTCTTC.

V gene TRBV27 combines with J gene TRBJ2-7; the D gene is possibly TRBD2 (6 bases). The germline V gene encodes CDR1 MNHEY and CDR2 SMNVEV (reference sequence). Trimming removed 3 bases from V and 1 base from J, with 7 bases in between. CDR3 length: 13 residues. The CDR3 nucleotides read TGTGCCAGCAGTTTTCGGGGGTCCTACGAGCAGTACTTC. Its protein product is CASSFRGSYEQYF.

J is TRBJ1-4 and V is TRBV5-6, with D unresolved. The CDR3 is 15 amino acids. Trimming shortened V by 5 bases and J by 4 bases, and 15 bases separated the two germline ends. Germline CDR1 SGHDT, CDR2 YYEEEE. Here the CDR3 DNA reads TGTGCCAGCAGATCCGGGTTCATGAATAATGAAAAACTGTTTTTT. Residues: CASRSGFMNNEKLFF. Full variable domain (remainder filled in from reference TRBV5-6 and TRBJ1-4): DAGVTQSPTHLIKTRGQQVTLRCSPKSGHDTVSWYQQALGQGPQFIFQYYEEEERQRGNFPDRFSGHQFPNYSSELNVNALLLGDSALYLCASRSGFMNNEKLFFGSGTQLSVL.